This T cell receptor beta chain was captured in a study of T cells after yellow fever vaccination. This clonotype has at least ten counts. Its matching antigen is unknown. Study findings and constraints: Post-booster reappearance was seen for most primary-vaccination clones (around 96% CD4, 88% CD8).

The CDR3 extends over 15 amino acids. Germline CDR1 and CDR2: SGHRS and YFSETQ. V was trimmed by 8 bases and J by 1 base, leaving 16 bases between them. TCRdb reprocessed the 5' RACE reads with MiXCR, giving one entry per CDR3 protein. The profile shows 230,000 or so distinct CDR3 sequences, roughly 4% of them singletons. The V call is TRBV5-1, the J call TRBJ2-1; D perhaps matches TRBD2 (5 bases). The input for sequencing was PBMCs, taken 15 days after the yellow fever booster vaccination. This TCR came from a man between 18 and 35 years old who received the YFV17D yellow fever vaccine. The CDR3 sequence: CASLPADPSYNEQFF. DNA for the CDR3: TGCGCCAGTTTACCAGCGGACCCTTCCTACAATGAGCAGTTCTTC.